These T cell receptor beta chains were read from a single sample in a study of cytomegalovirus exposure and HLA in healthy donors. This table comes from immunoSEQ multiplex PCR, and its TCRdb copy is limited to in-frame clones, with some not included. Of roughly 84,000 clones in the sample, roughly 64% are singletons; the top ten hold 15%. Sequenced material: PBMCs. The receptor source for this set is a woman in her forties in good health and CMV-seropositive. The CDR3 runs from the conserved cysteine through the conserved F or W. A D gene is named only where the DNA matches it firmly. Only part of the rows carry a size: once, few, many, or a class if the clone is expanded.

>NA|TRBJ2-1|TRBV19|NA|11
CASSRDTEQFF
TGTGCCAGTAGTAGGGACACTGAGCAGTTCTTC
>NA|TRBJ2-2|TRBV4-3|NA|17
CASSQRTDPSNTGELFF
TGCGCCAGCAGCCAAAGGACAGACCCGTCGAACACCGGGGAGCTGTTTTTT
>NA|TRBJ2-3|TRBV6-4|NA|17
CASSPAGMNSSTDTQYF
TGTGCCAGCAGTCCAGCAGGGATGAACTCTAGCACAGATACGCAGTATTTT
>few|TRBJ1-1|TRBV5-4|NA|15
CASSLLVTQNTEAFF
TGTGCCAGCAGCTTGTTAGTGACACAGAACACTGAAGCTTTCTTT
>NA|TRBJ1-1|TRBV19|TRBD1|16
CASSIDRWGQRKEAFF
TGTGCCAGTAGTATAGATCGATGGGGACAGAGAAAAGAAGCTTTCTTT
>NA|TRBJ1-2|TRBV2|NA|16
CASRLSGAGSGYGYTF
TGTGCCAGCAGATTAAGTGGGGCAGGGTCGGGCTATGGCTACACCTTC
>few|TRBJ2-6|TRBV4-1|TRBD2|17
CASSPLADLSGANVLTF
TGCGCCAGCAGCCCTCTAGCGGATCTCTCTGGGGCCAACGTCCTGACTTTC
>NA|TRBJ1-2|TRBV28|TRBD1|18
CASSLWATGEGGAYGYTF
TGTGCCAGCAGTTTATGGGCGACAGGGGAAGGTGGTGCCTATGGCTACACCTTC
>NA|TRBJ2-6|TRBV9|NA|17
CASSPVGGQSGANVLTF
TGTGCCAGCAGCCCAGTGGGGGGACAGTCTGGGGCCAACGTCCTGACTTTC
>NA|TRBJ1-2|TRBV5-4|NA|15
CASSLGGTINYGYTF
TGTGCCAGCAGCTTGGGAGGGACAATTAACTATGGCTACACCTTC
>NA|TRBJ2-5|TRBV5-4|TRBD2|14
CASRRAGGPETQYF
TGTGCCAGCAGACGAGCGGGAGGGCCGGAGACCCAGTACTTC
>few|TRBJ1-2|TRBV5-1|TRBD1|15
CASCPDTGTGWGYTF
TGCGCCAGCTGTCCGGACACAGGGACAGGGTGGGGCTACACCTTC
>NA|TRBJ1-1|TRBV28|NA|11
CASNMNTEAFF
TGTGCCAGCAACATGAACACTGAAGCTTTCTTT
>few|TRBJ1-1|TRBV6-5|NA|15
CASRAGGRTNTEAFF
TGTGCCAGCCGGGCCGGGGGGAGAACGAACACTGAAGCTTTCTTT
>NA|TRBJ2-4|TRBV11-2|NA|15
CASSPLGGGGNIQYF
TGTGCCAGCAGCCCCCTTGGGGGAGGGGGAAACATTCAGTACTTC
>NA|TRBJ2-1|TRBV10-1|NA|16
CASSANPTAGYNEQFF
TGCGCCAGCAGTGCAAACCCGACAGCGGGCTACAATGAGCAGTTCTTC
>NA|TRBJ2-7|TRBV19|NA|14
CASSIIFGGHEQYF
TGTGCCAGTAGTATTATTTTTGGGGGCCACGAGCAGTACTTC
>NA|TRBJ2-3|TRBV28|NA|12
CASSFLRATQYF
TGTGCCAGCAGTTTCTTGAGAGCTACGCAGTATTTT
>NA|TRBJ2-7|TRBV30|NA|13
CAWSQGPAYEQYF
TGTGCCTGGAGTCAGGGGCCCGCCTACGAGCAGTACTTC
>few|TRBJ2-3|TRBV28|TRBD2|17
CASSLSGLAGSADTQYF
TGTGCCAGCAGTTTGTCGGGACTAGCGGGATCTGCAGATACGCAGTATTTT
>few|TRBJ2-2|TRBV7-9|NA|14
CASSKQGNTGELFF
TGTGCCAGCAGCAAACAGGGGAACACCGGGGAGCTGTTTTTT
>NA|TRBJ1-1|TRBV27|TRBD1|13
CASSHRGNTEAFF
TGTGCCAGCAGTCACAGGGGGAACACTGAAGCTTTCTTT
>NA|TRBJ2-1|TRBV5-1|TRBD1|14
CASSPGTGGREQFF
TGCGCCAGCAGCCCCGGGACAGGGGGCAGGGAGCAGTTCTTC
>NA|TRBJ2-7|TRBV15|TRBD2|18
CATSRDLSSGSPPYEQYF
TGTGCCACCAGCAGAGATCTTTCTAGCGGGAGCCCCCCCTACGAGCAGTACTTC
>NA|TRBJ1-1|TRBV5-1|TRBD1|15
CASSLALQGSTEAFF
TGCGCCAGCAGCTTGGCGTTACAGGGGAGTACTGAAGCTTTCTTT
>NA|TRBJ2-7|TRBV7-2|TRBD2|20
CASSLALSGGRAADSYEQYF
TGTGCCAGCAGCTTAGCGCTAAGCGGGGGGAGAGCGGCGGATTCCTACGAGCAGTACTTC
>NA|TRBJ2-1|TRBV19|NA|12
CASSSGVTEQFF
TGTGCCAGTAGTTCGGGGGTCACTGAGCAGTTCTTC